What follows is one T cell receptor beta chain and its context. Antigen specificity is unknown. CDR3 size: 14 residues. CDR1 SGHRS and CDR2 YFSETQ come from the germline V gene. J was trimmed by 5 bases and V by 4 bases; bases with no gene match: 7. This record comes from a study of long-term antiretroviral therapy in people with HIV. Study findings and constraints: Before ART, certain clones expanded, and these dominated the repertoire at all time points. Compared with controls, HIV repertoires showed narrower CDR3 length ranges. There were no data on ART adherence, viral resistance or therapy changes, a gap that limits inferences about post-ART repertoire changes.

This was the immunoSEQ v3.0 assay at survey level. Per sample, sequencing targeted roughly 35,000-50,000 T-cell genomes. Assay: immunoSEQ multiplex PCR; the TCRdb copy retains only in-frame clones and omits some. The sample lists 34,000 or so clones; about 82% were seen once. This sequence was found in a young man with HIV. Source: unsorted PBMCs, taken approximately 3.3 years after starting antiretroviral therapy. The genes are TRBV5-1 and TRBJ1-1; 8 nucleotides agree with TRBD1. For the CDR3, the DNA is TGCGCCAGCAGCCCCGGGACAGGAGGGACTGAAGCTTTCTTT. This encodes CASSPGTGGTEAFF.